This TCR beta chain was observed in a study of siplizumab effects on memory and regulatory T cells. Study-level points and caveats: The authors could not assign a naive or memory phenotype to roughly 75-97% of proliferating CD4+ or CD8+ clones. Suppressive activity of Tregs proliferating in siplizumab cultures remained unconfirmed. Apparently more diverse than memory cells, naive T cells also seemed major alloresponse contributors.

Each sample had approximately 10^5 TCR templates assayed. Here immunoSEQ multiplex PCR was the method, and the copy in TCRdb shows in-frame clones only, minus some. The data contain around 95,000 clones, about 91% of them singletons. Concerning this clone itself: Its antigen is unidentified.

Between the trimmed V and J ends, which lost 5 bases and 4 bases, there was a span of 11 bases. Germline CDR1 is SGHTA and CDR2 is FQGTGA. CDR3 length equals 13 residues. This clonotype originated in a human donor in good health. Sample: CD4+ T cells sorted from blood. V is TRBV7-3 and J is TRBJ2-5, with D perhaps TRBD1 (6 bases). CDR3 sequence (DNA): TGTGCCAGCAGCCCAACAGGGTTAGAGACCCAGTACTTC. Translation: CASSPTGLETQYF.